The 3 T cell receptor beta chains reported below all come from one sample, sequenced in a study of cytomegalovirus exposure and HLA in healthy donors. Clones were sequenced by immunoSEQ multiplex PCR, and TCRdb holds only the in-frame ones, with some missing. Of fewer than 120,000 clones in the sample, around 87% are singletons; the top ten hold 1.4%. Sequences were obtained from PBMCs. Receptor source: a woman in her 30s in good health and CMV-seropositive.

CDR3 DNA: TGTGCCAGCAGCCACTCCTACGAGCAGTACTTC. Protein: CASSHSYEQYF. This chain joins TRBV7-2 and TRBJ2-7; D call uncertain. Germline loops: CDR1 SGHTA, CDR2 FQGNSA. V was shortened by 5 bases and J by 0 bases, with 2 bases between the two germline ends. This CDR3 spans 11 amino acids.

This clone showed up just a few times. The gene calls are TRBV4-1 and TRBJ1-3, with 7 bases that match TRBD1. CDR1 and CDR2 (germline): MGHRA, YSYEKL. The CDR3 is 17 residues long. V trimming: 5 bases; J trimming: 3 bases; junction bases outside the gene matches: 13. CDR3: CASSSDASGTVGNTIYF. In DNA, the CDR3 is TGCGCCAGCAGCAGCGACGCTTCCGGGACAGTTGGAAACACCATATATTTT.

This chain links TRBV2 with TRBJ2-7, with 7 bases matching TRBD1. Germline V gives CDR1 SNHLY, CDR2 FYNNEI. The CDR3 contains 14 residues. Unmatched junction bases numbered 7, after V lost 5 bases and J lost 3 bases. The CDR3 spells CASSRQGAYYEQYF. Here the CDR3 DNA reads TGTGCCAGCAGTAGACAGGGCGCTTACTACGAGCAGTACTTC.